This T cell receptor (beta chain) was retrieved from a study of T-cell memory formation after mild COVID-19. The overall study: Largely, TCR clusters stayed within a single donor. General observations from the study: Day 15 to 85 contractors were CD4/CD8 balanced; later expanders leaned CD4+.

In germline, CDR1 is MNHEY, CDR2 SVGAGI. With 2 bases removed from V and 6 bases from J, the gap between germline ends came to 8 bases. The CDR3 totals 12 residues. TCRdb called the 5' RACE reads again in MiXCR, with one record for every CDR3 protein. The sample includes 120,000 to 150,000 distinct CDR3 sequences, 13% to 15% of them seen just once. This clonotype was counted between two and nine times. The antigen is undetermined. Sample: PBMCs or a T cell subset sorted from them (not recorded which). The receptor's source is an adult woman who had mild COVID-19 (a few samples of this study predate the infection). Cell type and time point are not known. This rearrangement joins TRBV6-5 to TRBJ2-7, with unresolved D. The DNA for the CDR3 is TGTGCCAGCAGTTACGTCGGTTCCGAGCAGTACTTC. Its protein product is CASSYVGSEQYF.